The next 32 T cell receptor beta chains were all read from a single sample in a study of radiotherapy plus CTLA-4 blockade in lung cancer. Repertoires were generated with immunoSEQ multiplex PCR, while TCRdb's copy carries only in-frame clones and drops some. The repertoire includes approximately 99,000 clones, about 86% of them detected once, and roughly 4.9% sits in the top ten. Sequences were derived from peripheral blood, sampled from a patient treated with radiotherapy plus ipilimumab. These receptors all come from a human donor with non-small cell lung cancer that progressed on radiotherapy plus ipilimumab.

V and J are TRBV18 and TRBJ1-1; D unclear. The CDR3 is made up of 13 amino acids. The germline gives CDR1 KGHSH, CDR2 LQKENI. V lost 5 bases and J lost 1, with 8 bases in between. CDR3 loop: CASSEHPNTEAFF. For the CDR3, the DNA is TGTGCCAGCTCAGAACACCCGAACACTGAAGCTTTCTTT.

The chain uses TRBV19 and TRBJ1-5; the match to TRBD1 covers 9 bases. The germline CDR1 and CDR2 sequences are LNHDA and SQIVND (reference sequence). Trimming cost V 5 bases and J 2 bases; bases outside gene matches: 4. The CDR3 consists of 15 residues. The CDR3 here is CASSSGQGRNQPQHF. CDR3 in DNA: TGTGCCAGTAGTTCGGGACAGGGTCGCAATCAGCCCCAGCATTTT.

J is TRBJ1-1 and V is TRBV5-1; no firm D call. CDR1 and CDR2 (germline): SGHRS, YFSETQ. The ends were cut back, 4 bases at V and 4 bases at J, with 17 bases in the middle. The CDR3 consists of 15 residues. The CDR3 DNA reads TGCGCCAGCAGCACCTACGGGCCTCCCGGCACTGAAGCTTTCTTT. Protein product: CASSTYGPPGTEAFF.

This chain uses TRBV5-1 with TRBJ2-7; D is possibly TRBD2 (6 bases). The CDR3 is 15 amino acids. Trimming removed 4 bases at V and 3 bases at J, with 17 bases between. CDR1 SGHRS and CDR2 YFSETQ come from the germline V gene. The CDR3 sequence: CASSPSGVWSYEQYF. CDR3 in DNA: TGCGCCAGCAGCCCGTCGGGGGTTTGGAGCTACGAGCAGTACTTC.

This rearrangement joins TRBV5-5 to TRBJ2-3, with D unclear. Germline loops: CDR1 SGHKS, CDR2 YYEKEE (reference sequence). Trimming cost V 0 bases and J 2 bases, with 13 bases left between them. The CDR3 is 16 residues long. The CDR3 bases are TGTGCCAGCAGCTTGGTCCCGGAACCCCCCACAGATACGCAGTATTTT. It yields the protein CASSLVPEPPTDTQYF.

This clone was detected only a few times. The chain uses TRBV18 and TRBJ2-7; 8 bases line up with TRBD2. The V gene end was trimmed by 4 bases and the J gene end by 7 bases; junction bases not matched to a gene: 12. This CDR3 contains 15 residues. Germline V gene sequence: CDR1 KGHSH, CDR2 LQKENI. The CDR3 DNA reads TGTGCCAGCTCACAACGGGGGGGGAGCATGGGAGAGCAGTACTTC. Translating it yields CASSQRGGSMGEQYF.

Remarks on this clone: Mismatch with germline at one junction end may stem from a read error. V gene TRBV6-5 combines with J gene TRBJ2-3; D is ambiguous. Germline CDR1 and CDR2: MNHEY and SVGAGI. The CDR3 consists of 14 residues. The CDR3 DNA reads as TGTGCCAGCAGTTACTCGCTTACGGCAGACACGCAGTATTTT. Amino acid sequence: CASSYSLTADTQYF.

The chain recombines TRBV6-1 with TRBJ1-5; tentative D call: TRBD1 (6 bases). Between the trimmed V and J ends, which lost 4 bases and 7 bases, there was a span of 17 bases. CDR1 and CDR2 (germline): MNHNS, SASEGT. There are 15 residues in the CDR3. The CDR3: CASSGSGAGGQPQHF. CDR3 DNA: TGTGCCAGCAGTGGGTCAGGGGCGGGGGGACAGCCCCAGCATTTT.

This clone occurred a few times. This chain links TRBV7-8 with TRBJ2-7; 10 bases are shared with TRBD2. V lost 7 bases and J lost 0; bases outside the gene matches: 9. Germline-derived CDR1 and CDR2 are SGHVS and FQNEAQ. This CDR3 has 16 residues. CDR3 loop: CASTQRTSGSSYEQYF. The CDR3 DNA follows: TGTGCCAGCACACAACGGACTAGCGGAAGCTCCTACGAGCAGTACTTC.

The chain links TRBV18 to TRBJ2-1, with D hard to call. This CDR3 spans 15 amino acids. Germline loops: CDR1 KGHSH, CDR2 LQKENI. Trimming shortened V by 2 bases and J by 0 bases, and 8 bases separated the two germline ends. CDR3 amino acids: CASSPTASSYNEQFF. CDR3 sequence (DNA): TGTGCCAGCTCACCAACGGCCTCCTCCTACAATGAGCAGTTCTTC. Combining the CDR3 with reference TRBV18 and TRBJ2-1 gives the whole variable domain NAGVMQNPRHLVRRRGQEARLRCSPMKGHSHVYWYRQLPEEGLKFMVYLQKENIIDESGMPKERFSAEFPKEGPSILRIQQVVRGDSAAYFCASSPTASSYNEQFFGPGTRLTVL.

The V call is TRBV7-2, the J call TRBJ2-3; 12 nucleotides match TRBD2. Unmatched junction bases numbered 3, after V lost 8 bases and J lost 3 bases. The germline V gene encodes CDR1 SGHTA and CDR2 FQGNSA. The CDR3 has 14 residues. The chain's CDR3 is CASGLAGGTDTQYF. The CDR3 region has the DNA TGTGCCAGCGGTCTAGCGGGAGGGACAGATACGCAGTATTTT.

The chain employs TRBV5-1 and TRBJ2-1; 7 bases match TRBD1. Trimming cost V 4 bases and J 6 bases; bases outside gene matches: 16. The CDR3 totals 17 residues. Germline CDR1 reads SGHRS; CDR2 reads YFSETQ. Here the CDR3 reads CASSPRMTGRFANEQFF. The CDR3 coding sequence is TGCGCCAGCAGCCCGAGAATGACAGGGAGATTCGCCAATGAGCAGTTCTTC.

The V call is TRBV2, the J call TRBJ1-5; TRBD1 is a possible D gene (6 bases). The CDR3 loop spans 12 amino acids. CDR1 SNHLY and CDR2 FYNNEI come from the germline V gene. Trimming pared 8 bases from V and 9 bases from J, leaving 14 bases between. DNA for the CDR3: TGTGCCAGCTGCGAGGGGGATTTGCCCCAGCATTTT. It encodes CASCEGDLPQHF.

This rearrangement joins TRBV18 to TRBJ2-7, with 11 bases identical to TRBD2. The V gene's germline CDR1 is KGHSH and CDR2 LQKENI. V lost 3 bases and J lost 6; bases outside the gene matches: 16. The CDR3 covers 18 residues. DNA of the CDR3: TGTGCCAGCTCACCCTCCTGGGGTAGCGGGAGGGCCTCCGGCGAGCAGTACTTC. Encoded protein: CASSPSWGSGRASGEQYF. Based on the CDR3 plus reference TRBV18 and TRBJ2-7, the full variable domain is NAGVMQNPRHLVRRRGQEARLRCSPMKGHSHVYWYRQLPEEGLKFMVYLQKENIIDESGMPKERFSAEFPKEGPSILRIQQVVRGDSAAYFCASSPSWGSGRASGEQYFGPGTRLTVT.

This clone came up a few times. CDR3: CATQDRAGQPQHF. In DNA form, the CDR3 reads TGTGCCACCCAAGACAGGGCTGGTCAGCCCCAGCATTTT. The rearrangement uses TRBV19 and TRBJ1-5, with 7 bases fitting TRBD1. Trimming cost V 10 bases and J 6 bases; bases outside gene matches: 9. The germline gives CDR1 LNHDA, CDR2 SQIVND (reference sequence). The CDR3 totals 13 residues.

V usage is TRBV9 and J usage is TRBJ2-7; D unresolved. Germline loops: CDR1 SGDLS, CDR2 YYNGEE. This CDR3 has 16 amino acids. The V end was cut by 3 bases, the J end by 7 bases, with 23 bases between. As DNA, the CDR3 is TGTGCCAGCAGCGCCCAGCCGGGTCCCATCCTACGAGAGCAGTACTTC. Protein: CASSAQPGPILREQYF.

The chain links TRBV2 to TRBJ2-1; D is uncertain. The germline V gene encodes CDR1 SNHLY and CDR2 FYNNEI. The CDR3 is 11 amino acids. V lost 3 bases and J lost 12, with 9 bases in between. CDR3 DNA sequence: TGTGCCAGCAGTGAGGCCCGACGGCAGTTCTTC. Its translation is CASSEARRQFF.

V usage is TRBV4-1 and J usage is TRBJ2-1; D call uncertain. V gave up 1 base and J gave up 8 bases, with 9 bases separating them. This CDR3 is built from 13 residues. The germline gives CDR1 MGHRA, CDR2 YSYEKL. The CDR3 loop reads CASSQGLTYEQFF. The DNA of the CDR3 is TGCGCCAGCAGCCAAGGACTGACTTATGAGCAGTTCTTC.

The chain links TRBV5-1 to TRBJ1-1, with unresolved D. The CDR3 runs 14 residues. V lost 0 bases to trimming and J lost 1 base, with 7 bases between them. Looked up from germline, CDR1 is SGHRS and CDR2 is YFSETQ. CDR3 DNA: TGCGCCAGCAGCTTGGACGACGCGAACACTGAAGCTTTCTTT. It translates to CASSLDDANTEAFF.

The chain has TRBV9 and TRBJ2-5; the D is unclear. Germline V gene lookup returns CDR1 SGDLS and CDR2 YYNGEE. This CDR3 spans 12 amino acids. Trimming shortened V by 5 bases and J by 5 bases, and 10 bases separated the two germline ends. Here the CDR3 reads CASSRVGETQYF. The CDR3 coding sequence is TGTGCCAGCAGTAGGGTGGGGGAGACCCAGTACTTC.

The CDR3 reads CASSFVWDSPLGNEQFF. CDR3 bases: TGTGCCAGCAGTTTCGTGTGGGACAGTCCCCTCGGCAATGAGCAGTTCTTC. The V gene is TRBV27, the J gene TRBJ2-1; TRBD1 agrees at 7 bases. The V gene end was trimmed by 3 bases and the J gene end by 6 bases; junction bases not matched to a gene: 14. This CDR3 comprises 17 residues. CDR1 MNHEY and CDR2 SMNVEV come from the germline V gene (reference sequence).

The chain is built from TRBV6-1 and TRBJ1-2, with D possibly being TRBD1 (5 bases). V was pared by 4 bases and J by 4 bases, with 7 bases between. The CDR3 has 12 residues. Per germline, CDR1 MNHNS and CDR2 SASEGT. CDR3 sequence (DNA): TGTGCCAGCAGTGCAGGGTCCTATGGCTACACCTTC. Protein product: CASSAGSYGYTF.

The chain links TRBV9 to TRBJ2-2; the match to TRBD1 covers 7 bases. The CDR3 is 16 residues long. Germline loops: CDR1 SGDLS, CDR2 YYNGEE. J gave up 7 bases and V 5 bases, and 14 bases lay outside the gene matches. The CDR3 DNA is TGTGCCAGCAGTATACGACTACAGGGGCCGGGCGGGGAGCTGTTTTTT. Its translation: CASSIRLQGPGGELFF.

The chain uses TRBV6-1 and TRBJ1-1; D not resolved. V lost 6 bases and J lost 1, with 15 bases in between. This CDR3 has 15 residues. CDR1 MNHNS and CDR2 SASEGT come from the germline V gene. The CDR3 region is CASRGGRESNTEAFF. DNA of the CDR3: TGTGCCAGCAGGGGAGGTCGGGAATCGAACACTGAAGCTTTCTTT.

The J gene is TRBJ2-3, the V gene TRBV28; 16 positions match TRBD2. Trimming at V came to 7 bases and at J to 3 bases, leaving 13 bases not matched to a gene. Germline V gene lookup returns CDR1 MDHEN and CDR2 SYDVKM. The CDR3 is made up of 19 amino acids. This chain's CDR3 is CASTEYPGTSGRVTDTQYF. As DNA, the CDR3 is TGTGCCAGCACCGAATACCCCGGGACTAGCGGGAGGGTAACAGATACGCAGTATTTT.

V usage is TRBV5-1 and J usage is TRBJ1-1; D ambiguous. Trimming took off 6 bases at V and 1 base at J, with 13 bases between the two ends. This CDR3 comprises 14 residues. CDR1 and CDR2 (germline): SGHRS, YFSETQ. CDR3 DNA: TGCGCCAGCACCGGTGGACCGGGGAACACTGAAGCTTTCTTT. Protein sequence: CASTGGPGNTEAFF.

The chain recombines TRBV5-8 with TRBJ2-1; perhaps TRBD1 as D (5 bases). The CDR3 is made up of 15 amino acids. Per germline, CDR1 SGHTS and CDR2 YDEGEE. V dropped 0 bases and J dropped 0 bases, with 7 bases sitting between them. CDR3 in DNA: TGTGCCAGCAGCTTGGGACAGAGCTCCTACAATGAGCAGTTCTTC. It specifies CASSLGQSSYNEQFF.

The chain carries TRBV30 and TRBJ1-4; D call uncertain. The ends were cut back, 0 bases at V and 8 bases at J, with 4 bases in the middle. This CDR3 is 11 amino acids long. From germline, CDR1 is GTSNPN and CDR2 SVGIG (reference sequence). The CDR3: CAWSVREKLFF. CDR3 DNA: TGTGCCTGGAGTGTGCGAGAAAAACTGTTTTTT.

V usage is TRBV2 and J usage is TRBJ2-1; tentatively, D is TRBD2 (5 bases). This CDR3 comprises 14 residues. Trimming cost V 4 bases and J 7 bases, with 14 bases left between them. Germline lookup yields CDR1 SNHLY and CDR2 FYNNEI. The CDR3 DNA sequence: TGTGCCAGCAGTGTCGGGATTCCCAGGAATGAGCAGTTCTTC. It yields the protein CASSVGIPRNEQFF.

J is TRBJ1-3 and V is TRBV7-8; the D is unclear. The length of the CDR3 is 13 residues. V gave up 9 bases and J gave up 4 bases, with 13 bases separating them. The germline V gene has CDR1 SGHVS and CDR2 FQNEAQ. The CDR3 loop is CASHTGSGNTIYF. The CDR3 coding sequence is TGTGCCAGTCATACTGGGAGCGGAAACACCATATATTTT.

This chain uses TRBV5-6 with TRBJ2-6, with D unclear. The CDR3 has 12 amino acids. V lost 6 bases to trimming and J lost 5 bases, with 6 bases between them. CDR1 SGHDT and CDR2 YYEEEE come from the germline V gene. The CDR3 DNA reads as TGTGCCAGCACCCTTAGGGCCAACGTCCTGACTTTC. This gives the protein CASTLRANVLTF.

The chain uses TRBV5-5 and TRBJ2-7; weak D call: TRBD2 (6 bases). Germline CDR1 is SGHKS and CDR2 is YYEKEE (reference sequence). V was pared by 4 bases and J by 1 base, with 21 bases between. The CDR3 has 17 residues. The CDR3 DNA follows: TGTGCCAGCAGCCCGCAGTCCCGGGACTTTGCGTCCTACGAGCAGTACTTC. Translation: CASSPQSRDFASYEQYF.